The 4 T cell receptor beta chains in this list originate from one sample, sequenced in a study of T-cell reconstitution after alpha-beta-depleted transplantation in children. Unique molecular identifiers tagged the TCRbeta library. One entry per CDR3 protein, called by TCRdb with MiXCR from the PCR reads. The sample lists some 200,000 distinct CDR3 sequences, 13% to 15% occurring once. The input for sequencing was PBMCs from the stem cell graft donor, taken from the stem cell graft. These receptors came from a human donor who donated a stem cell graft to a child with acute lymphoblastic leukemia.

The V and J genes are TRBV5-4 and TRBJ2-2; possible D gene TRBD2, 5 bases. The CDR3 is 17 amino acids. Germline V gene lookup returns CDR1 SGHNT and CDR2 YYREEE (reference sequence). Between the trimmed V and J ends, which lost 3 bases and 7 bases, there was a span of 22 bases. The CDR3 DNA is TGTGCCAGCAGCTCGACTACTGGACTCTCCGGGGTCGGGGAGCTGTTTTTT. This sequence encodes CASSSTTGLSGVGELFF.

This clonotype has at least ten counts. The chain joins TRBV2 to TRBJ2-2, with TRBD2 matching 8 bases. Per the germline V gene, CDR1 is SNHLY and CDR2 is FYNNEI. The trim removed 7 bases at V and 3 bases at J, leaving 4 bases unmatched. The CDR3 has 14 residues. CDR3 bases: TGTGCCAGCACCCAACTAGCGGACACCGGGGAGCTGTTTTTT. It encodes CASTQLADTGELFF.

This clonotype has ten or more counts. The chain recombines TRBV10-3 with TRBJ2-7, with 7 positions matching TRBD1. This CDR3 contains 15 residues. Germline-derived CDR1 and CDR2 are ENHRY and SYGVKD. The ends lost 5 bases at V and 4 bases at J; junction bases unmatched: 11. The CDR3: CAISRRQGELYEQYF. DNA of the CDR3: TGTGCCATCAGTCGACGACAGGGCGAATTGTACGAGCAGTACTTC.

This clonotype was counted many times. The rearrangement joins TRBV29-1 to TRBJ2-5; possibly TRBD1 for D (6 bases). Germline V gene data show CDR1 as SQVTM and CDR2 as ANQGSEA. With 7 bases removed from V and 2 bases from J, the gap between germline ends came to 14 bases. The CDR3 runs 13 residues. This CDR3 reads CSAAGQSQETQYF. The CDR3, as DNA: TGCAGCGCCGCAGGACAGTCACAAGAGACCCAGTACTTC.